This T cell receptor (beta chain) was captured in a study of neurological immune-mediated disorders. This clonotype was counted many times. The CDR3 loop spans 13 amino acids. Germline V gene data show CDR1 as SQVTM and CDR2 as ANQGSEA. V gave up 7 bases and J gave up 1 base, with 11 bases separating them. Each TCR transcript was tagged with a 10-nucleotide random UMI during 5'RACE. TCRdb fed the 5' RACE reads into MiXCR, producing one record per CDR3 protein. The data contain some 37,000 distinct CDR3 sequences, approximately 4.4% of them singletons. This clonotype was obtained from a man aged 18 to 35 in good health. Input material: CD4+ T cells from blood. The rearrangement joins TRBV29-1 to TRBJ1-5; possibly TRBD1 for D (6 bases). CDR3 amino acids: CSAARGSNQPQHF. The DNA for the CDR3 is TGCAGCGCCGCTAGGGGGAGCAATCAGCCCCAGCATTTT.